The present TCR beta chain was sequenced within a study of blood T cell repertoires in COVID-19. Assay: immunoSEQ multiplex PCR; the TCRdb copy retains only in-frame clones and omits some. The sample holds fewer than 250,000 clones, around nine tenths seen once. On this clone: The sample contains more than one DNA sequence encoding this CDR3.

This CDR3 comprises 14 residues. In germline, CDR1 is SGHTA, CDR2 FQGNSA. Unmatched junction bases numbered 1, after V lost 0 bases and J lost 4 bases. The sequence was obtained from a man aged 55 to 70 with acute or convalescent COVID-19. Source material: peripheral blood. V gene TRBV7-2 combines with J gene TRBJ2-5; 8 nucleotides match TRBD2. The CDR3 nucleotides read TGTGCCAGCAGCTTAGCCGGGGGGGGAGAGACCCAGTACTTC. Translated: CASSLAGGGETQYF.